These 17 T cell receptor beta chains came from one sample sequenced in a study of blood T cell repertoires in COVID-19. Repertoires were generated with immunoSEQ multiplex PCR, while TCRdb's copy carries only in-frame clones and drops some. The sample carries about 420,000 clones, roughly 90% recorded once. The sample taken for sequencing was peripheral blood. Source of these receptors: a man between 18 and 35 years old with COVID-19, enrolled during active disease.

The V and J genes are TRBV19 and TRBJ2-1; 7 bases fit TRBD2. CDR1 and CDR2 from the germline V gene are LNHDA and SQIVND (reference sequence). The CDR3 consists of 14 residues. V was clipped by 4 bases and J by 7 bases; unmatched bases: 7. The CDR3 nucleotides read TGTGCCAGTAGTACTAGCGGCTTAGTGAATGAGCAGTTCTTC. Its protein product is CASSTSGLVNEQFF.

This sequence joins TRBV6-4 and TRBJ1-6, with D perhaps matching TRBD1 (5 bases). The CDR3 totals 16 residues. Between the trimmed V and J ends, which lost 3 bases and 9 bases, there was a span of 18 bases. Germline V gives CDR1 MRHNA, CDR2 SNTAGT. This CDR3 is CASSEGGMPNISPLHF. CDR3 in DNA: TGTGCCAGCAGTGAGGGGGGGATGCCCAATATTTCACCCCTCCACTTT.

The chain couples TRBV27 to TRBJ2-1; TRBD2 matches at 9 bases. The CDR3 totals 16 residues. Germline V gives CDR1 MNHEY, CDR2 SMNVEV (reference sequence). Trimming cost V 4 bases and J 5 bases; bases outside gene matches: 9. CDR3 sequence reads: CASSSPGSGSHNEQFF. CDR3 DNA: TGTGCCAGCAGTTCCCCGGGTAGCGGGAGCCACAATGAGCAGTTCTTC.

The chain employs TRBV3-1 (or the pseudogene TRBV3-2) and TRBJ2-1, with D possibly TRBD2 on 6 matching bases. This CDR3 comprises 15 residues. Trimming left V 1 base short and J 4 bases short, with 11 bases between. Germline V gene data show CDR1 as LGHDT and CDR2 as YNNKEL (reference sequence). CDR3 amino acids: CASSQAVAVYNEQFF. The CDR3 coding sequence is TGTGCCAGCAGCCAAGCGGTAGCGGTATACAATGAGCAGTTCTTC.

The rearrangement uses TRBV5-6 and TRBJ2-1; D is uncertain. The V gene's germline CDR1 is SGHDT and CDR2 YYEEEE. The CDR3 is 15 amino acids. V was clipped by 0 bases and J by 3 bases, with 10 bases between them. The CDR3 nucleotides are TGTGCCAGCAGCTTGGGGTGGAGCTACTACAATGAGCAGTTCTTC. Translation: CASSLGWSYYNEQFF.

The chain combines TRBV7-9 with TRBJ1-4; 9 nucleotides line up with TRBD1. Germline CDR1 SEHNR, CDR2 FQNEAQ (reference sequence). The V gene end was trimmed by 5 bases and the J gene end by 7 bases; junction bases not matched to a gene: 8. The CDR3 covers 15 residues. Written as DNA, the CDR3 is TGTGCCAGCAGCCTACAAGGACAGGGGTTTGAAAAACTGTTTTTT. This translates into CASSLQGQGFEKLFF.

This sequence joins TRBV19 and TRBJ1-4, with unresolved D. Trimming left V 3 bases short and J 0 bases short, with 8 bases between. The CDR3 spans 15 residues. Looked up from germline, CDR1 is LNHDA and CDR2 is SQIVND (reference sequence). CDR3 coding DNA: TGTGCCAGTAGTATCAGTGTGGCAACTAATGAAAAACTGTTTTTT. Its protein is CASSISVATNEKLFF.

This clone has just a few counts. Written as DNA, the CDR3 is TGTGCCAGCAGCGCCCGAGCACAAGAGACCCAGTACTTC. Encoded protein: CASSARAQETQYF. The genes are TRBV9 and TRBJ2-5; D is uncertain. From germline, CDR1 is SGDLS and CDR2 YYNGEE. The CDR3 runs to 13 residues. V lost 3 bases to trimming and J lost 2 bases, with 8 bases between them.

As for this clone: This specimen includes other DNA sequences encoding the same CDR3. This rearrangement joins TRBV5-1 to TRBJ1-2; possible D gene TRBD1, 6 bases. The germline gives CDR1 SGHRS, CDR2 YFSETQ. The V end was cut by 0 bases, the J end by 3 bases, with 6 bases between. The CDR3 consists of 13 residues. CDR3 coding DNA: TGCGCCAGCAGCTTGGAGGGGGACTATGGCTACACCTTC. Translating gives CASSLEGDYGYTF.

This clone was seen a handful of times. In DNA, the CDR3 is TGTGCCAGCAGCCCTCAGGGGGCTCGTGGCTACACCTTC. It codes for CASSPQGARGYTF. The genes are TRBV7-8 and TRBJ1-2; 8 nucleotides agree with TRBD1. V shed 5 bases, J shed 7 bases, and the junction held 6 bases outside the gene matches. The CDR3 has 13 residues. The germline CDR1 and CDR2 sequences are SGHVS and FQNEAQ.

This sequence joins TRBV5-1 and TRBJ2-3, with 9 bases aligning to TRBD2. Unmatched junction bases numbered 6, after V lost 0 bases and J lost 4 bases. CDR1 is SGHRS and CDR2 is YFSETQ in the germline V gene. The CDR3 has 16 amino acids. For the CDR3, the DNA is TGCGCCAGCAGCTTGGCCGGCGGGGGGGCCGCAGATACGCAGTATTTT. It codes for CASSLAGGGAADTQYF. Full variable domain (remainder filled in from reference TRBV5-1 and TRBJ2-3): KAGVTQTPRYLIKTRGQQVTLSCSPISGHRSVSWYQQTPGQGLQFLFEYFSETQRNKGNFPGRFSGRQFSNSRSEMNVSTLELGDSALYLCASSLAGGGAADTQYFGPGTRLTVL.

J is TRBJ1-1 and V is TRBV7-9; weak D call: TRBD1 (5 bases). The CDR3 is 13 residues long. Germline assignment: CDR1 SEHNR and CDR2 FQNEAQ (reference sequence). Deletions cut 6 bases from V and 4 bases from J, with 12 bases between. The CDR3 DNA follows: TGTGCCAGCAGACTGGCCAGGGCCACTGAAGCTTTCTTT. It encodes CASRLARATEAFF. The full variable domain, completed using reference TRBV7-9 and TRBJ1-1, is DTGVSQNPRHKITKRGQNVTFRCDPISEHNRLYWYRQTLGQGPEFLTYFQNEAQLEKSRLLSDRFSAERPKGSFSTLEIQRTEQGDSAMYLCASRLARATEAFFGQGTRLTVV.

A few counts support this clone. The J gene is TRBJ2-2, the V gene TRBV6-1; D ambiguous. Trimming pared 7 bases from V and 4 bases from J, leaving 10 bases between. Germline CDR1 is MNHNS and CDR2 is SASEGT. The CDR3 contains 13 residues. This CDR3 reads CASTSQLTGELFF. In DNA form, the CDR3 reads TGTGCCAGCACCTCCCAACTCACCGGGGAGCTGTTTTTT.

The CDR3 reads CASSYYTGNEQFF. The CDR3 DNA reads TGTGCCAGCAGCTACTACACGGGCAATGAGCAGTTCTTC. This chain connects TRBV9 to TRBJ2-1; D is uncertain. Looked up from germline, CDR1 is SGDLS and CDR2 is YYNGEE. Trimming took off 4 bases at V and 6 bases at J, with 11 bases between the two ends. The CDR3 loop spans 13 amino acids.

This sequence joins TRBV6-5 and TRBJ2-3; 9 bases fit TRBD1. CDR3 size: 11 residues. The ends lost 6 bases at V and 8 bases at J; junction bases unmatched: 0. Germline V CDR1 and CDR2: MNHEY, SVGAGI. CDR3: CASRTGGTQYF. CDR3 DNA: TGTGCCAGCAGGACAGGGGGTACGCAGTATTTT.

The genes are TRBV7-3 and TRBJ2-3; TRBD2 matches 7 bases. CDR1 SGHTA and CDR2 FQGTGA come from the germline V gene. Trimming cost V 4 bases and J 0 bases; bases outside gene matches: 10. The CDR3 has 17 amino acids. In DNA, the CDR3 is TGTGCCAGCAGCTCCGGGGGAGGGATCCCTAGCACAGATACGCAGTATTTT. Translating it yields CASSSGGGIPSTDTQYF.

The chain employs TRBV18 and TRBJ1-5, with D perhaps TRBD1 (5 bases). Germline V gives CDR1 KGHSH, CDR2 LQKENI. The CDR3 contains 14 residues. Trimming removed 5 bases at V and 5 bases at J, with 13 bases between. The CDR3 here is CASSGGGTDQPQHF. The CDR3 bases are TGTGCCAGCTCAGGGGGAGGGACGGATCAGCCCCAGCATTTT.